The present T cell receptor (beta chain) was sequenced within a study of T-cell memory formation after mild COVID-19. Study background: Clustering of TCRs was largely donor specific. Study results and caveats: Among contracting clones, CD4+ were mainly CM/EM and CD8+ enriched in EMRA.

cDNA libraries for TCR alpha and TCR beta, carrying sample barcodes and UMIs, came from 5'RACE with constant-segment primers. Via MiXCR, TCRdb re-called the 5' RACE reads, giving one row per CDR3 protein. Of more than 300,000 distinct CDR3 sequences detected, roughly 13% appear once; the ten largest clones hold 22%. Trimming removed 4 bases at V and 4 bases at J, with 13 bases between. CDR1 and CDR2 from the germline V gene are SGHVS and FNYEAQ. The CDR3 has 14 residues. This clonotype was seen only a few times. Its matching antigen is unknown. The origin of this receptor is a man aged 18 to 29 who had mild COVID-19 (a few samples of this study predate the infection). Cell type and time point are not known. The sequencing input was PBMCs or a T cell subset sorted from them (not recorded which). This chain connects TRBV7-6 to TRBJ2-5, with a possible D match to TRBD2 (7 bases). This CDR3 is CASSSGAGVETQYF. In nucleotides, the CDR3 is TGTGCCAGCAGCTCAGGGGCGGGGGTAGAGACCCAGTACTTC.